This T cell receptor (beta chain) was captured in a study of blood T cell repertoires in COVID-19. The overall study: COVID-19 samples collected from the United States, Italy and Spain covered acute and convalescent phases.

Original analysis: Amplification of reference gene primers provided the estimated nucleated cell counts. Repertoires were generated with immunoSEQ multiplex PCR, while TCRdb's copy carries only in-frame clones and drops some. V and J calls and clone size are those listed in that table; D and trimming were worked out from the DNA. Found here are 120,000 or so clones, more than 70% of them singletons; the top ten hold about 1.5%. The V segment lost 3 bases and the J segment 5 bases; nucleotides outside the gene matches: 8. This CDR3 comprises 16 residues. Per germline, CDR1 WNHNN and CDR2 SYGVQD (reference sequence).

The sample comprised peripheral blood. The rearrangement uses TRBV10-1 and TRBJ2-3; TRBD2 aligns across 10 bases. The sequence derives from a human donor in a cohort sampled during active COVID-19. The chain's CDR3 is CASSDIAGGPRDTQYF. Written as DNA, the CDR3 is TGCGCCAGCAGTGACATAGCGGGGGGCCCTAGAGATACGCAGTATTTT.